This TCR beta chain derives from a study of human T cells and chemical hapten exposure. Study information: Chiefly female patients presented with alopecia areata, totalis or universalis. There were per-sample TCR yield variations, arising mainly from small pooled library volume differences. Study conclusions and caveats: Significantly more large CDR3 similarity clusters arose among expanded TCRs than among controls.

Regarding this clonotype: No antigen is known for it.

TCRdb reprocessed the RACE reads via MiXCR and lists one record per CDR3 protein. The sample has approximately 160,000 distinct CDR3 sequences; roughly 26% are singletons. Germline V CDR1 and CDR2: LGHNA, YSLEER. Deletions cut 0 bases from V and 0 bases from J, with 6 bases between. The CDR3 is 15 residues long. Time point here: patch test 3, about 24 weeks after DPC sensitization. Documented treatment: therapeutic diphenylcyclopropenone sensitization with weekly scalp DPC. The authors extracted total RNA from unfractionated whole blood. This TCR was sampled from a woman aged 18 to 35 with alopecia areata. Some clones in this sample may be carry-over from other donors' samples. V and J are TRBV4-3 and TRBJ1-5; D ambiguous. The sequenced sample was whole blood, obtained in connection with sensitization to the hapten diphenylcyclopropenone (DPC). The CDR3, as DNA: TGCGCCAGCAGCCAAGACGCTGATAGCAATCAGCCCCAGCATTTT. It codes for CASSQDADSNQPQHF.